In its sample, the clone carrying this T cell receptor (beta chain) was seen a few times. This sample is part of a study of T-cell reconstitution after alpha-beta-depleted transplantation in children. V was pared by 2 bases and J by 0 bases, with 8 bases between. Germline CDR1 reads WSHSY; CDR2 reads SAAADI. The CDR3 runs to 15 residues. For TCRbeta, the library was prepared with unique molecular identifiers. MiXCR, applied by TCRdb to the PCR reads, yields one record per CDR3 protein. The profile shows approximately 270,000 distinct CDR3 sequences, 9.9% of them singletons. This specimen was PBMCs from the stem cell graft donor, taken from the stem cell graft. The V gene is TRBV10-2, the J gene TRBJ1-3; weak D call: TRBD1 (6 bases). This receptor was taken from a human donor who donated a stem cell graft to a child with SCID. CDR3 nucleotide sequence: TGCGCCAGCAGTGAGGGGGGCAGCTCTGGAAACACCATATATTTT. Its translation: CASSEGGSSGNTIYF.